The rows below give T cell receptor beta chains drawn from one sample of a study of monozygotic twins with inflammatory bowel disease. TCRdb reprocessed the 5' RACE reads, keeping one entry per CDR3 protein, no DNA. This sample's table reports under 350,000 distinct CDR3 sequences. Sequencing input: blood. The receptors originated from a human donor with ulcerative colitis or Crohn's disease, or a healthy co-twin of an affected twin (not recorded which). The CDR3 runs from the conserved cysteine through the conserved F or W. Each record gives: J gene, V gene, CDR3 protein.

J: TRBJ2-1; V: TRBV27; CDR3: CASSFGVLNEQFF
J: TRBJ2-1; V: TRBV29-1; CDR3: CSVVGLARNNEQFF
J: TRBJ2-7; V: TRBV27; CDR3: CASSFSRGGSSYEQYF
J: TRBJ2-7; V: TRBV20-1; CDR3: CSARVGREDEQYF
J: TRBJ2-3; V: TRBV20-1; CDR3: CSARAARPGTGGVYTQYF
J: TRBJ2-7; V: TRBV20-1; CDR3: CSASTGRPYEQYF
J: TRBJ2-1; V: TRBV5-1; CDR3: CASSLHGTTPMDEQFF
J: TRBJ1-1; V: TRBV6-5; CDR3: CASSYARQAEAFF
J: TRBJ2-1; V: TRBV7-8; CDR3: CASIPTGYNEQFF
J: TRBJ1-1; V: TRBV6-5; CDR3: CASSQHTDAFF
J: TRBJ2-2; V: TRBV6-1; CDR3: CASRGTRSNTGELFF
J: TRBJ2-7; V: TRBV5-1; CDR3: CASSAEGTDFYEQYF
J: TRBJ2-7; V: TRBV6-6; CDR3: CASRRPAGGYEQYF
J: TRBJ2-1; V: TRBV28; CDR3: CASSTAAGVSGNEQFF
J: TRBJ2-2; V: TRBV5-1; CDR3: CASSWTSGSFTGELFF